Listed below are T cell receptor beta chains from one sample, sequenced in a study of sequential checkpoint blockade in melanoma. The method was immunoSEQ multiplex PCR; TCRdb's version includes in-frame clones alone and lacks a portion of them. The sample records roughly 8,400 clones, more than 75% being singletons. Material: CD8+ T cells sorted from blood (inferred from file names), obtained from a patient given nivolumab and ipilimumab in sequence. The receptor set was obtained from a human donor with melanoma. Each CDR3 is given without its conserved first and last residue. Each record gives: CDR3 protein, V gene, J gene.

ASSLWTHNEQF	TRBV27	TRBJ2-1
ASSQSPGGSYEQY	TRBV4-1	NA
ASSFRTSGSYEQY	TRBV7-6	TRBJ2-7
ASSRTGIYEQY	TRBV11-2	TRBJ2-7
ASSHAGGYT	TRBV4-1	TRBJ1-2
AWNLAGGFGDEQY	TRBV30	TRBJ2-7
ATSRNPGNEQY	TRBV15	TRBJ2-7
ASSLSRSEQY	TRBV28	TRBJ2-7
ASGGQPIYEQY	TRBV19	TRBJ2-7
ASSPGTGPEAF	TRBV28	TRBJ1-1
ASSQDIGRGRSNQPQH	TRBV4-1	TRBJ1-5
ASTLEGATNEKLF	TRBV6-6	TRBJ1-4
ASSLSEAHWQY	TRBV27	TRBJ2-7
ASSLSGTEDGYT	TRBV7-9	TRBJ1-2
ASSFRAPSSGNNNEQF	TRBV28	TRBJ2-1
ASSPGTGGSYEQY	TRBV5-4	TRBJ2-7
ASSLSFSGPEQY	TRBV27	TRBJ2-7
ASSQNYRGSSGNTIY	TRBV4-3	TRBJ1-3
ASSVGGGVSGNTIY	TRBV9	TRBJ1-3
ASSTRDSSYEQY	TRBV5-4	TRBJ2-7
ASSFMLAGGDTQY	TRBV7-6	TRBJ2-3
ASSTTLAGPDSYEQY	TRBV19	TRBJ2-7
ASAGGAVQPQH	TRBV7-9	TRBJ1-5
ASSETGWTEAF	TRBV10-2	TRBJ1-1
ASSDQGATEAF	TRBV27	TRBJ1-1
ASSFEATEQY	TRBV28	TRBJ2-7
ASSYSLRGYEQY	TRBV6-5	TRBJ2-7
ASSFGGHSYEQY	TRBV27	TRBJ2-7
ASSYRVAATDTQY	TRBV6-5	TRBJ2-3
ASSGRSFGNTIY	TRBV9	TRBJ1-3
ATSRATGTEAF	TRBV15	TRBJ1-1
ASSVGGASSYEQY	TRBV9	TRBJ2-7
ASSPGRGGLTYEQY	TRBV27	TRBJ2-7
ASSQPGQGSTYEQY	TRBV14	TRBJ2-7
SVDGQSAYGYT	TRBV29-1	TRBJ1-2
ASSLYRDVYEQY	TRBV5-4	TRBJ2-7
ASSPGGSLLFSYGYT	TRBV9	TRBJ1-2
ASGEQGREEAF	TRBV6-5	TRBJ1-1
ASSLRTGPTDEKLF	TRBV7-8	TRBJ1-4
ASSVEGTGDYGYT	TRBV9	TRBJ1-2
ASSVEEGNTEAF	TRBV9	TRBJ1-1
ASSLALNEQF	TRBV7-9	TRBJ2-1
ASSEVKSNTEAF	TRBV6-1	TRBJ1-1
ASSPGRGRELKRNQPQH	TRBV21-1	TRBJ1-5
ASSLGGGRSYGYT	TRBV5-6	TRBJ1-2
ASSFFGGQPQH	TRBV7-3	TRBJ1-5
ASSKNGLSNNEQF	TRBV21-1	TRBJ2-1
ASSEWQGGGYT	TRBV6-1	TRBJ1-2
ASSHNWDRGYDGTEAF	TRBV4-2	TRBJ1-1
ASGLPPQDYGYT	TRBV12-5	TRBJ1-2
ASSLAANYGYT	TRBV28	TRBJ1-2
SVEGQGWGGQY	TRBV29-1	TRBJ2-7
ASSASTGFEQY	TRBV19	TRBJ2-7